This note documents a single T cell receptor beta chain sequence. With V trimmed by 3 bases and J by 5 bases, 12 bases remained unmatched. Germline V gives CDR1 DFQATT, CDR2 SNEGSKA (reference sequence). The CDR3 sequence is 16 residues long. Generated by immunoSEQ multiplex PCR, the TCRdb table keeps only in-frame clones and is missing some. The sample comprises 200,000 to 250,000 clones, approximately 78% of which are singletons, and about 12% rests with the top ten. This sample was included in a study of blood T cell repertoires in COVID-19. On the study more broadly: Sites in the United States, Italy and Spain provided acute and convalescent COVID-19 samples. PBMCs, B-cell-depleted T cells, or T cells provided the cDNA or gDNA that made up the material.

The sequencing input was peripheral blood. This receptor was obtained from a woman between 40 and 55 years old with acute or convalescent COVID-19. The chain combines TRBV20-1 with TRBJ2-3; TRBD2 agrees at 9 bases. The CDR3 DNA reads TGCAGTGCTAGTTCCAGTAGCGGGAGTTTAGGAGATACGCAGTATTTT. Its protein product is CSASSSSGSLGDTQYF.